The rows below give T cell receptor beta chains drawn from one sample of a study of T cell changes during pregnancy in multiple sclerosis. This table comes from immunoSEQ multiplex PCR, and its TCRdb copy is limited to in-frame clones, with some not included. The repertoire holds nearly 80,000 clones, with approximately 92% as singletons. This sample comprised CD4+ T cells from peripheral blood mononuclear cells, obtained before pregnancy. These receptors were taken from a female donor with multiple sclerosis, enrolled in a pregnancy study. The CDR3 runs from the conserved cysteine through the conserved F or W. The D gene is left open where the match is weak. Not every row has a clone size; where given, it reads once, few, many or a size class.

V gene: TRBV20-1; D gene: .; J gene: TRBJ1-2; clone size: .; CDR3 length: 9; CDR3 DNA: TGCAGTGCTAGTCACAGCTACACCTTC; CDR3 protein: CSASHSYTF
V gene: TRBV19; D gene: .; J gene: TRBJ2-5; clone size: .; CDR3 length: 14; CDR3 DNA: TGTGCCAGTAGTTCACGGGACTTCCAAGAGACCCAGTACTTC; CDR3 protein: CASSSRDFQETQYF
V gene: TRBV7-9; D gene: TRBD2; J gene: TRBJ2-3; clone size: .; CDR3 length: 16; CDR3 DNA: TGTGCCAGCAGCTTATTGAGCGGGGCCCCCACAGATACGCAGTATTTT; CDR3 protein: CASSLLSGAPTDTQYF
V gene: TRBV29-1; D gene: .; J gene: TRBJ2-5; clone size: .; CDR3 length: 13; CDR3 DNA: TGCAGCGTTGAACGGGACTCCCGGGAGACCCAGTACTTC; CDR3 protein: CSVERDSRETQYF
V gene: TRBV15; D gene: TRBD1; J gene: TRBJ2-7; clone size: .; CDR3 length: 15; CDR3 DNA: TGTGCCACCAGCAGAGATCGCACAGGGGATCGCGAGCAGTACTTC; CDR3 protein: CATSRDRTGDREQYF
V gene: TRBV9; D gene: TRBD1; J gene: TRBJ2-2; clone size: .; CDR3 length: 15; CDR3 DNA: TGTGCCAGCAGCCAGGTGGGGACAGGGCCCGGGGAGCTGTTTTTT; CDR3 protein: CASSQVGTGPGELFF
V gene: TRBV6-5; D gene: .; J gene: TRBJ2-1; clone size: .; CDR3 length: 14; CDR3 DNA: TGTGCCAGCAGGGAGACAGATCTCTACAATGAGCAGTTCTTC; CDR3 protein: CASRETDLYNEQFF
V gene: TRBV18; D gene: .; J gene: TRBJ2-5; clone size: .; CDR3 length: 16; CDR3 DNA: TGTGCCAGCTCACTCCGGCCGACAGAAACCCAAGAGACCCAGTACTTC; CDR3 protein: CASSLRPTETQETQYF
V gene: TRBV5-1; D gene: TRBD1; J gene: TRBJ1-5; clone size: .; CDR3 length: 15; CDR3 DNA: TGCGCCAGCAGCTCGACACCGGGACAGGGACAGCCCCAGCATTTT; CDR3 protein: CASSSTPGQGQPQHF
V gene: TRBV9; D gene: .; J gene: TRBJ2-2; clone size: .; CDR3 length: 14; CDR3 DNA: TGTGCCAGCAGCCCGAACTCTAACACCGGGGAGCTGTTTTTT; CDR3 protein: CASSPNSNTGELFF
V gene: TRBV5-1; D gene: TRBD1; J gene: TRBJ1-6; clone size: few; CDR3 length: 14; CDR3 DNA: TGCGCCAGCAGCTCCGGGACAGGGAACTCACCCCTCCACTTT; CDR3 protein: CASSSGTGNSPLHF
V gene: TRBV5-1; D gene: .; J gene: TRBJ1-1; clone size: .; CDR3 length: 14; CDR3 DNA: TGCGCCAGCAGCTTGCAGGTCCAGAACACTGAAGCTTTCTTT; CDR3 protein: CASSLQVQNTEAFF
V gene: TRBV2; D gene: .; J gene: TRBJ1-1; clone size: .; CDR3 length: 14; CDR3 DNA: TGTGCCAGCAGCAGATACAGGGCCAACACTGAAGCTTTCTTT; CDR3 protein: CASSRYRANTEAFF
V gene: TRBV19; D gene: .; J gene: TRBJ1-2; clone size: .; CDR3 length: 15; CDR3 DNA: TGTGCCAGTAGTAAAAGTTACAGGGATAACTATGGCTACACCTTC; CDR3 protein: CASSKSYRDNYGYTF
V gene: TRBV5-1; D gene: .; J gene: TRBJ2-7; clone size: .; CDR3 length: 15; CDR3 DNA: TGCGCCAGCAGCTTGGTGGCAGGGACTTCCTACGAGCAGTACTTC; CDR3 protein: CASSLVAGTSYEQYF
V gene: TRBV30; D gene: TRBD1; J gene: TRBJ1-2; clone size: .; CDR3 length: 13; CDR3 DNA: TGTGCCGGGCCGGGACAGGGGCCGCGGGGCTACACCTTC; CDR3 protein: CAGPGQGPRGYTF
V gene: TRBV30; D gene: .; J gene: TRBJ2-7; clone size: .; CDR3 length: 15; CDR3 DNA: TGTGCCTGGCTCGGGGAGTACGAGTCACGGTACGAGCAGTACTTC; CDR3 protein: CAWLGEYESRYEQYF
V gene: TRBV19; D gene: .; J gene: TRBJ1-2; clone size: .; CDR3 length: 14; CDR3 DNA: TGTGCCAGTCAAGATTTACAGGGCTGGGGTGGCTACACCTTC; CDR3 protein: CASQDLQGWGGYTF
V gene: TRBV2; D gene: TRBD1; J gene: TRBJ2-3; clone size: .; CDR3 length: 15; CDR3 DNA: TGTGCCAGCAGTGTGGGGACAGGGGGTTTAGATACGCAGTATTTT; CDR3 protein: CASSVGTGGLDTQYF
V gene: TRBV7-3; D gene: TRBD1; J gene: TRBJ2-6; clone size: .; CDR3 length: 16; CDR3 DNA: TGTGCCAGCAGCTCCCCAGGGGGCTCTGGGGCCAACGTCCTGACTTTC; CDR3 protein: CASSSPGGSGANVLTF
V gene: TRBV29-1; D gene: TRBD1; J gene: TRBJ2-2; clone size: .; CDR3 length: 14; CDR3 DNA: TGCAGCGTATCAGGGGGCCCAAACGCCGGGGAGCTGTTTTTT; CDR3 protein: CSVSGGPNAGELFF
V gene: TRBV6-1; D gene: .; J gene: TRBJ1-2; clone size: .; CDR3 length: 15; CDR3 DNA: TGTGCCAGCAGTGCCTATCGGGACACTAACTATGGCTACACCTTC; CDR3 protein: CASSAYRDTNYGYTF
V gene: TRBV14; D gene: TRBD1; J gene: TRBJ1-2; clone size: .; CDR3 length: 15; CDR3 DNA: TGTGCCAGCAGCCCCCGGGACAGGGGTCCCTATGGCTACACCTTC; CDR3 protein: CASSPRDRGPYGYTF
V gene: TRBV5-4; D gene: .; J gene: TRBJ2-1; clone size: .; CDR3 length: 15; CDR3 DNA: TGTGCCAGCAGCTTGGATAGAGGGTTATACAATGAGCAGTTCTTC; CDR3 protein: CASSLDRGLYNEQFF